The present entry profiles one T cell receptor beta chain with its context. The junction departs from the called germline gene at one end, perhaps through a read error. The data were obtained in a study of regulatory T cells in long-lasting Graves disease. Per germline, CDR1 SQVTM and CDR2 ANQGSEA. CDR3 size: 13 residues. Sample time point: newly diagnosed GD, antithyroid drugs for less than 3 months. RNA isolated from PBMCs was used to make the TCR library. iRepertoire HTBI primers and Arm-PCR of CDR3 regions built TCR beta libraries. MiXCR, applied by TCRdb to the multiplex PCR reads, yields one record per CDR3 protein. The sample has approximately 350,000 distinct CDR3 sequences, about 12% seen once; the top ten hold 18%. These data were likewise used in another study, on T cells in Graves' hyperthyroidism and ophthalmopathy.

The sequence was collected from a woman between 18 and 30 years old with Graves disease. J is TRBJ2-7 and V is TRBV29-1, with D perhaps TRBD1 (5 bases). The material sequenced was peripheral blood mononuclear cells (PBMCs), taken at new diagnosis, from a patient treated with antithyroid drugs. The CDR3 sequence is CSVGKGLIYERYF. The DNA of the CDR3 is TGCAGCGTTGGCAAGGGGTTAATCTACGAGCGGTACTTC.